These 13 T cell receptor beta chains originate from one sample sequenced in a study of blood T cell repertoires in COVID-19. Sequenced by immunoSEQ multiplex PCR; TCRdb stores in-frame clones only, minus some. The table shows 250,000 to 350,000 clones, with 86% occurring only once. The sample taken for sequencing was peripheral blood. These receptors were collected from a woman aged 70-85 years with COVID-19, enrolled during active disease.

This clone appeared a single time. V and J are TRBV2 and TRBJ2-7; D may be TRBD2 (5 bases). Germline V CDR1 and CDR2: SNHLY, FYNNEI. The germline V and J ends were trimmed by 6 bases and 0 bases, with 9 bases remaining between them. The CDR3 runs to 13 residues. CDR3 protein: CASRRESSYEQYF. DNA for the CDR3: TGTGCCAGCAGGAGGGAAAGCTCCTACGAGCAGTACTTC.

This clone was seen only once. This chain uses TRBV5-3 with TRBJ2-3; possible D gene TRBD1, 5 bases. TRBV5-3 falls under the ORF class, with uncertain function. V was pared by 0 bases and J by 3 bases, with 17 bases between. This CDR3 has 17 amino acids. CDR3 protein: CARSLEGRGKGTDTQYF. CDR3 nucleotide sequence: TGTGCCAGAAGCTTGGAGGGTAGGGGCAAAGGGACAGATACGCAGTATTTT.

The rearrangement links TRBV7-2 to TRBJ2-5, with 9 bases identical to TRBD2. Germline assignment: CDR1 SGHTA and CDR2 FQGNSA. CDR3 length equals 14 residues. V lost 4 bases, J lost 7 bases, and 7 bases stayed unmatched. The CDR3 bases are TGTGCCAGCAGCTCGGGACTAGCAATAGGGACCCAGTACTTC. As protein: CASSSGLAIGTQYF.

The CDR3 protein is CASSPSGTGTDTGELFF. As DNA, the CDR3 is TGTGCCAGCTCACCTTCAGGGACAGGGACGGACACCGGGGAGCTGTTTTTT. This chain uses TRBV18 with TRBJ2-2; TRBD1 matches at 9 bases. Trimming at V came to 3 bases and at J to 3 bases, leaving 8 bases not matched to a gene. CDR1 is KGHSH, CDR2 LQKENI, per germline. The CDR3 loop spans 17 amino acids.

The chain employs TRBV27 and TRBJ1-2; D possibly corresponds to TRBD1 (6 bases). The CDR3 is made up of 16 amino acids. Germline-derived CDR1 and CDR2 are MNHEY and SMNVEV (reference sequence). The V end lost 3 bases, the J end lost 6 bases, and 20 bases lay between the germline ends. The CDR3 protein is CASSFVRDTLRNGYTF. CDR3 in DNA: TGTGCCAGCAGTTTCGTTAGGGACACTTTACGGAATGGCTACACCTTC.

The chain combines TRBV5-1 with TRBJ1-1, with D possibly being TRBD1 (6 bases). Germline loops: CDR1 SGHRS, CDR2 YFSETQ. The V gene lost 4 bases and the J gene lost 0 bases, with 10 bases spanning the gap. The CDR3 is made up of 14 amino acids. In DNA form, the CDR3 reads TGCGCCAGCAGCCCAGACAGGTTGAACACTGAAGCTTTCTTT. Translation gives CASSPDRLNTEAFF.

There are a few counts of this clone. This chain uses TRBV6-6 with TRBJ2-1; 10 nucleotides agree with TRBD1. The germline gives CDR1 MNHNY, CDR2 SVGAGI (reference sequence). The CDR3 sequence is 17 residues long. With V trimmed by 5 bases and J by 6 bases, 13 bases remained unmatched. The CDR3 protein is CASSRVSGTGALNEQFF. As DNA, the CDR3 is TGTGCCAGCAGTCGAGTCTCCGGGACAGGGGCTCTCAATGAGCAGTTCTTC.

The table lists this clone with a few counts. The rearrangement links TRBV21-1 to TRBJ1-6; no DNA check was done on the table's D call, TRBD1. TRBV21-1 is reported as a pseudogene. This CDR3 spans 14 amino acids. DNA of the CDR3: TGTGCCAGCAGCAACCATCCAGGGCGGTTAATTTTCCACTTT. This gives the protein CASSNHPGRLIFHF.

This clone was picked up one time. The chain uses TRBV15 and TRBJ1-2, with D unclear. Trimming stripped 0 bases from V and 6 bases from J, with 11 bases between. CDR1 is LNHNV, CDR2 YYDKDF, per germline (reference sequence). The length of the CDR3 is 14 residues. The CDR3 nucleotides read TGTGCCACCAGCAGAGAAGGCAGGCCCGATGGCTACACCTTC. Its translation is CATSREGRPDGYTF.

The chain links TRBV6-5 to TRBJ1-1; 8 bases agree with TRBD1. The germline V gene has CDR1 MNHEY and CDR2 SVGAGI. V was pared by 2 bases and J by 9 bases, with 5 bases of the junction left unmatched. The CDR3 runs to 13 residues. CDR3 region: CASSYPDREKAFF. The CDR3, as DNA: TGTGCCAGCAGTTACCCGGACAGGGAGAAAGCTTTCTTT.

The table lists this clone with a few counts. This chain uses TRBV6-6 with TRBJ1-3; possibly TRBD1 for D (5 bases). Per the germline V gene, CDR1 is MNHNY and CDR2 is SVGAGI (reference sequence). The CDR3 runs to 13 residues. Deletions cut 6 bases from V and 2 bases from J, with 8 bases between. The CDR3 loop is CASSRQTGNTIYF. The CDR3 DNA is TGTGCCAGCAGCCGACAGACTGGAAACACCATATATTTT.

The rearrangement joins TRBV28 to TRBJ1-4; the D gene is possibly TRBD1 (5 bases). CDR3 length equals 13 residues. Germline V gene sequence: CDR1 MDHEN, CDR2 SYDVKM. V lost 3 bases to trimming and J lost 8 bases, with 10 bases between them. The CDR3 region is CASSLGQQEKLFF. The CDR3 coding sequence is TGTGCCAGCAGTTTGGGGCAGCAGGAAAAACTGTTTTTT.

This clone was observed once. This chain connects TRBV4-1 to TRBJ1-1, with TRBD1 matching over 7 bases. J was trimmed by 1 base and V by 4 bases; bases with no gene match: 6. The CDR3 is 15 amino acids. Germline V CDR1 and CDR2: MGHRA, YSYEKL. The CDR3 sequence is CASSRGDRWNTEAFF. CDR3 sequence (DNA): TGCGCCAGCAGCCGGGGGGACAGATGGAACACTGAAGCTTTCTTT.